Below are 21 T cell receptor beta chains sequenced from a single sample in a study of T cell responses to AZD1222 COVID-19 vaccine. Clones were read by immunoSEQ multiplex PCR, and TCRdb kept only the in-frame ones, dropping some. The sample holds more than 110,000 clones. Sequenced: peripheral blood. The receptors shown here come from an adult in good health.

The V gene is TRBV30, the J gene TRBJ1-6, with TRBD1 matching over 9 bases. V dropped 0 bases and J dropped 10; count of bases not matched to a gene: 7. CDR1 is GTSNPN and CDR2 is SVGIG in the germline V gene (reference sequence). The CDR3 is made up of 15 amino acids. CDR3 in amino acids: CAWSVGGQGASPLHF. CDR3 nucleotide sequence: TGTGCCTGGAGTGTAGGGGGACAGGGCGCCTCACCCCTCCACTTT. Filled out from reference TRBV30 and TRBJ1-6, the complete variable domain reads SQTIHQWPATLVQPVGSPLSLECTVEGTSNPNLYWYRQAAGRGLQLLFYSVGIGQISSEVPQNLSASRPQDRQFILSSKKLLLSDSGFYLCAWSVGGQGASPLHFGNGTRLTVT.

The chain employs TRBV14 and TRBJ2-1; 7 bases fit TRBD2. V shed 0 bases, J shed 1 base, and the junction held 15 bases outside the gene matches. CDR3 size: 20 residues. CDR1 and CDR2 from the germline V gene are SGHDN and FVKESK. CDR3 protein: CASSQDVLFLREGSYNEQFF. The CDR3 DNA reads as TGTGCCAGCAGCCAAGATGTCCTCTTCCTCAGGGAGGGTTCCTACAATGAGCAGTTCTTC. The full variable domain, its missing parts supplied by reference TRBV14 and TRBJ2-1, is EAGVTQFPSHSVIEKGQTVTLRCDPISGHDNLYWYRRVMGKEIKFLLHFVKESKQDESGMPNNRFLAERTGGTYSTLKVQPAELEDSGVYFCASSQDVLFLREGSYNEQFFGPGTRLTVL.

The rearrangement uses TRBV21-1 and TRBJ2-6; the D segment call TRBD1 is taken from the table without a DNA check. TRBV21-1 is assigned pseudogene status. The length of the CDR3 is 20 residues. The CDR3 coding sequence is TGTGCCAGCAGCAAAGGGGAAAGACAGTTGTTCAGCTCTGGGGCCAACGTCCTGACTTTC. This codes for CASSKGERQLFSSGANVLTF.

The chain joins TRBV11-1 to TRBJ1-1, with 9 bases fitting TRBD1. The CDR3 consists of 15 residues. Germline lookup yields CDR1 SGHAT and CDR2 FQDESV (reference sequence). The junction had 16 bases not matched to a gene; V was cut back by 5 bases and J by 12 bases. CDR3 residues: CASSPTGTGFLLPFF. CDR3 coding DNA: TGTGCCAGCAGCCCTACCGGGACAGGGTTTCTCCTACCTTTCTTT.

The chain employs TRBV30 and TRBJ2-7; D is perhaps TRBD2 (5 bases). The CDR3 contains 12 residues. V lost 8 bases and J 4 bases, leaving 15 bases between the germline ends. Germline CDR1 and CDR2: GTSNPN and SVGIG (reference sequence). The DNA of the CDR3 is TGTGCCGCGGGTCACTTCTCGTACGAGCAGTACTTC. It yields the protein CAAGHFSYEQYF. Full variable domain (rest looked up from reference TRBV30 and TRBJ2-7): SQTIHQWPATLVQPVGSPLSLECTVEGTSNPNLYWYRQAAGRGLQLLFYSVGIGQISSEVPQNLSASRPQDRQFILSSKKLLLSDSGFYLCAAGHFSYEQYFGPGTRLTVT.

V and J are TRBV5-4 and TRBJ1-1; D gene unclear. Germline CDR1 is SGHNT and CDR2 is YYREEE (reference sequence). V was shortened by 0 bases and J by 1 base, with 7 bases between the two germline ends. This CDR3 region has 14 residues. The CDR3, as DNA: TGTGCCAGCAGCTTGGCAGAATCGAACACTGAAGCTTTCTTT. Protein product: CASSLAESNTEAFF.

V and J are TRBV30 and TRBJ1-5; D remains unclear. This CDR3 spans 14 amino acids. In germline, CDR1 is GTSNPN, CDR2 SVGIG (reference sequence). Trimming took off 2 bases at V and 0 bases at J, with 8 bases between the two ends. For the CDR3, the DNA is TGTGCCTGGAGTTTGGCCGGTAGCAATCAGCCCCAGCATTTT. It is translated as CAWSLAGSNQPQHF.

The chain has TRBV6-6 and TRBJ1-2, with D unclear. Deletions cut 0 bases from V and 0 bases from J, with 11 bases between. The CDR3 has 16 residues. Germline V gene lookup returns CDR1 MNHNY and CDR2 SVGAGI (reference sequence). The CDR3, as DNA: TGTGCCAGCAGTTACTCGAGGGAAACCCCTAACTATGGCTACACCTTC. This translates into CASSYSRETPNYGYTF.

This sequence joins TRBV7-8 and TRBJ2-3; tentative D call: TRBD2 (7 bases). The V and J ends lost 0 bases and 6 bases respectively, with 16 bases between them. The germline gives CDR1 SGHVS, CDR2 FQNEAQ. The CDR3 runs 16 residues. CDR3 region: CASSLAGGAPQDTQYF. The DNA of the CDR3 is TGTGCCAGCAGCTTAGCGGGGGGGGCCCCTCAGGATACGCAGTATTTT.

The V gene is TRBV6-1, the J gene TRBJ1-2; 8 nucleotides align to TRBD1. The CDR3 has 14 residues. Germline V gene lookup returns CDR1 MNHNS and CDR2 SASEGT. V lost 1 base to trimming and J lost 8 bases; unmatched junction nucleotides: 6. The CDR3 DNA follows: TGTGCCAGCAGTGAAGGGGTCCGACAGGGGGGCTACACCTTC. Translating it yields CASSEGVRQGGYTF.

The gene calls are TRBV5-4 and TRBJ2-2; TRBD1 matches 7 bases. CDR3 length equals 15 residues. Trimming took 3 bases from V and 2 from J; bases not matched to a gene: 4. Germline lookup yields CDR1 SGHNT and CDR2 YYREEE (reference sequence). DNA for the CDR3: TGTGCCAGCAGCTGGGGGACAGCAAACACCGGGGAGCTGTTTTTT. Translation: CASSWGTANTGELFF.

The CDR3 DNA reads as TGTGCCAGCAGTTTCATCACTTTACGGGCGGGGTCGAGACTGTTTTTT. It yields the protein CASSFITLRAGSRLFF. This chain uses TRBV28 with TRBJ1-4; D is unclear. Trimming stripped 3 bases from V and 13 bases from J, with 24 bases between. CDR3 size: 16 residues. Germline lookup yields CDR1 MDHEN and CDR2 SYDVKM.

The chain carries TRBV6-5 and TRBJ2-2; no clear D. The V end was cut by 1 base, the J end by 0 bases, with 6 bases between. Germline-derived CDR1 and CDR2 are MNHEY and SVGAGI. The length of the CDR3 is 15 residues. The CDR3 is CASSYYGPNTGELFF. CDR3 DNA sequence: TGTGCCAGCAGTTACTACGGGCCGAACACCGGGGAGCTGTTTTTT.

V gene TRBV6-5 combines with J gene TRBJ2-7; 10 bases match TRBD1. After removal of 4 bases from V and 6 bases from J, the junction contained 9 bases not matched to a gene. The CDR3 covers 15 residues. Germline V gene lookup returns CDR1 MNHEY and CDR2 SVGAGI. The DNA of the CDR3 is TGTGCCAGCAGTTTGACCGGGACAGGGGTTCGCGAGCAGTACTTC. Translating it yields CASSLTGTGVREQYF.

The rearrangement links TRBV11-2 to TRBJ1-3; tentative D call: TRBD1 (6 bases). The V gene's germline CDR1 is SGHAT and CDR2 FQNNGV. Between the trimmed V and J ends, which lost 0 bases and 5 bases, there was a span of 17 bases. The CDR3 covers 17 residues. The CDR3 nucleotides are TGTGCCAGCAGCTTAGATATTGCGCAGGGGAACCGAAACACCATATATTTT. Residues: CASSLDIAQGNRNTIYF.

The chain is built from TRBV7-7 and TRBJ1-6; weak D call: TRBD1 (5 bases). The CDR3 consists of 15 residues. The germline V gene encodes CDR1 SSHAT and CDR2 FNYEAQ (reference sequence). Trimming cost V 3 bases and J 8 bases, with 14 bases left between them. CDR3: CASSFGTGDHSPLHF. Here the CDR3 DNA reads TGTGCCAGCAGCTTTGGGACCGGCGATCATTCACCCCTCCACTTT.

The chain links TRBV29-1 to TRBJ1-2; D is perhaps TRBD1 (5 bases). V was clipped by 3 bases and J by 8 bases, with 10 bases between them. The CDR3 spans 11 residues. Germline assignment: CDR1 SQVTM and CDR2 ANQGSEA. CDR3 in amino acids: CSVDGARGYTF. The CDR3 coding sequence is TGCAGCGTTGATGGGGCGAGGGGCTACACCTTC.

This chain links TRBV13 with TRBJ1-4, with D possibly being TRBD1 (5 bases). Between the trimmed V and J ends, which lost 2 bases and 7 bases, there was a span of 11 bases. Germline assignment: CDR1 PRHDT and CDR2 FYEKMQ (reference sequence). The CDR3 contains 14 residues. CDR3 nucleotide sequence: TGTGCCAGCAGCTTAAGGGGCTTTGGTGAAAAACTGTTTTTT. Its translation is CASSLRGFGEKLFF.

This rearrangement joins TRBV5-1 to TRBJ1-6; 8 bases map to TRBD1. CDR1 SGHRS and CDR2 YFSETQ come from the germline V gene. The CDR3 covers 15 residues. Unmatched junction bases numbered 2, after V lost 4 bases and J lost 2 bases. CDR3 region: CASSVDRAYNSPLHF. The CDR3 DNA sequence: TGCGCCAGCAGCGTGGACAGGGCCTATAATTCACCCCTCCACTTT.

The V and J genes are TRBV6-5 and TRBJ1-1; 9 bases are shared with TRBD1. J gave up 0 bases and V 5 bases, and 1 base lay outside the gene matches. There are 14 residues in the CDR3. Germline V lookup: CDR1 MNHEY, CDR2 SVGAGI. CDR3 coding DNA: TGTGCCAGCAGTCGGACAGGGGTGAACACTGAAGCTTTCTTT. It yields the protein CASSRTGVNTEAFF.

The V and J genes are TRBV2 and TRBJ2-3, with TRBD2 matching over 10 bases. V was pared by 7 bases and J by 1 base, with 5 bases of the junction left unmatched. The length of the CDR3 is 15 residues. Germline lookup yields CDR1 SNHLY and CDR2 FYNNEI. The CDR3 bases are TGTGCCAGCACGGGACTAGCGTCCGGCACAGATACGCAGTATTTT. This codes for CASTGLASGTDTQYF.